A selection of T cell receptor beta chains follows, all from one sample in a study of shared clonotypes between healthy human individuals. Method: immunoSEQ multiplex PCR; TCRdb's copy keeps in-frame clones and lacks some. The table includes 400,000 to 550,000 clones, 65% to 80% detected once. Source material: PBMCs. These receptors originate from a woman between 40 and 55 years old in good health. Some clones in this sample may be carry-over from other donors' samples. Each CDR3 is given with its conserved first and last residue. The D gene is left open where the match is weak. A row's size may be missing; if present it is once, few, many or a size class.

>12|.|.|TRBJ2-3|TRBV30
TGTGCCTGGAGTGTACTCGGAGATACGCAGTATTTT
CAWSVLGDTQYF
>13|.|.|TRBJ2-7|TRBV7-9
TGTGCCAGCAGGGGGCAGGGGTCCTACGAGCAGTACTTC
CASRGQGSYEQYF
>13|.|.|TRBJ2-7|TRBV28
TGTGCCAGCAGTTCCCCACGGACAGACGAGCAGTACTTC
CASSSPRTDEQYF
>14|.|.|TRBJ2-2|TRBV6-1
TGTGCCAGCAGTGGACAGATGAACACCGGGGAGCTGTTTTTT
CASSGQMNTGELFF
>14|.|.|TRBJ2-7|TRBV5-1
TGCGCCAGCAGCACCCCAGGGCGGACGAACGAGCAGTACTTC
CASSTPGRTNEQYF
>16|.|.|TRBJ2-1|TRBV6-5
TGTGCCAGCAGTTTTCAGGGCCCCGGTCGGAGGAATGAGCAGTTCTTC
CASSFQGPGRRNEQFF
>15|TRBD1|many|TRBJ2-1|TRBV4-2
TGTGCCAGCAGCCACTCTGGACAGGGGGAGGATGAGCAGTTCTTC
CASSHSGQGEDEQFF
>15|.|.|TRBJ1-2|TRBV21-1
TGTGCCAGCAGCAAAGCGATCAGGGAGGGCTATGGCTACACCTTC
CASSKAIREGYGYTF
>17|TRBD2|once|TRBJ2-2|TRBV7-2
TGTGCCAGCACCCAGCGGGCTAGCGGAGCGAACACCGGGGAGCTGTTTTTT
CASTQRASGANTGELFF
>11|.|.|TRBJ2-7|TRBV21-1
TGTGCCAGCAGTCCCTCCTACGAGCAGTACTTC
CASSPSYEQYF
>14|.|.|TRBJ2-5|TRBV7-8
TGTGCCAGCAACTTACGGGGGGCGGGTGAGACCCAGTACTTC
CASNLRGAGETQYF
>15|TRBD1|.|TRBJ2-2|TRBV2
TGTGCCAGCGTGTGGGACAGGGCGAACACCGGGGAGCTGTTTTTT
CASVWDRANTGELFF
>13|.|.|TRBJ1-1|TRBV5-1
TGCGCCAGCAGCGAGGGCATGAACACTGAAGCTTTCTTT
CASSEGMNTEAFF
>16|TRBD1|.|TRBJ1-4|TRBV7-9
TGTGCCAGCAGCATTAGACAGGGGGAAATGTCTGGAAAACTGTTTTTT
CASSIRQGEMSGKLFF
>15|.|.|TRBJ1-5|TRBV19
TGTGCCAGTAAGAACCAAGGCGGGCAGAATCAGCCCCAGCATTTT
CASKNQGGQNQPQHF
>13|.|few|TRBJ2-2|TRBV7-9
TGTGCCAGCAGCTCGACAAACACCGGGGAGCTGTTTTTT
CASSSTNTGELFF
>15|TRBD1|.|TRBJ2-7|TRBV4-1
TGCGCCAGCAGCCAAGGGACAGGGGCCTCCTACGAGCAGTACTTC
CASSQGTGASYEQYF
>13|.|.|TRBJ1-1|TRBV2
TGTGCCAGCAGTGAAGGGTTGGGAGTCGGAGCTTTCTTT
CASSEGLGVGAFF
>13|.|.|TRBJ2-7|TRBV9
TGTGCCAGCAGCCCGAGGGTAGGGAGCGAGCAGTACTTC
CASSPRVGSEQYF
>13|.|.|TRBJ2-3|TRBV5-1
TGCGCCAGCAGCCAAGGGGGGGGAGATACGCAGTATTTT
CASSQGGGDTQYF
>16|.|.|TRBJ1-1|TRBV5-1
TGCGCCAGCAGGCCCACCAGTTCCCCCGAGTGGACTGAAGCTTTCTTT
CASRPTSSPEWTEAFF
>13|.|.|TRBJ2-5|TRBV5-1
TGCGCCAGCAGACTCCTAGAAGAAGAGACCCAGTACTTC
CASRLLEEETQYF
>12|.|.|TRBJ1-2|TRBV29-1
TGCAGCGCCGGGGGCAGCGAGTATGGCTACACCTTC
CSAGGSEYGYTF
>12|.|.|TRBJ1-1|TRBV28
TGTGCCAGCACCCCTACAGGGAGTGAAGCTTTCTTT
CASTPTGSEAFF
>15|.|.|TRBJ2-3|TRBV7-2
TGTGCCAGCAGCCGAACGGGGACCGCCCGAGATACGCAGTATTTT
CASSRTGTARDTQYF
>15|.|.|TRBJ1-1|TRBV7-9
TGTGCCAGCAGCCTAGATCGGGCAGGGTTAACTGAAGCTTTCTTT
CASSLDRAGLTEAFF
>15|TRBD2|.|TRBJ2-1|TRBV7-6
TGTGCCAGCAGCCCAAGCCCTAGCGGCTACAATGAGCAGTTCTTC
CASSPSPSGYNEQFF
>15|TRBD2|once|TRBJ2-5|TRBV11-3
TGTGCCAGCAGCTCCCGGACTAGCGGGAAAGAGACCCAGTACTTC
CASSSRTSGKETQYF
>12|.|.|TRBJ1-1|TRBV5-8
TGTGCCAGCAGCTTGGTGGGGTTCCGGGCTTTCTTT
CASSLVGFRAFF